The next 26 T cell receptor beta chains were all read from a single sample in a study of a mutant IDH1 vaccine in newly diagnosed glioma. Noted time point: baseline, week 1 (first vaccination visit). Documented treatment: pre-vaccination baseline after standard-of-care therapy. Using immunoSEQ multiplex PCR, the repertoire was profiled, and TCRdb retains in-frame clones only, with some absent. The sample has tens of thousands of clones; approximately 80% are singletons. The sequences come from PBMCs, collected from a glioma patient treated with radiotherapy, temozolomide or both. Source of these receptors: a man in his forties with glioma. Some clones in this sample may be carry-over from other donors' samples.

V gene TRBV6-5 combines with J gene TRBJ1-3, with unresolved D. The CDR3 loop spans 12 amino acids. CDR1 and CDR2 (germline): MNHEY, SVGAGI. With 11 bases removed from V and 4 bases from J, the gap between germline ends came to 12 bases. As DNA, the CDR3 is TGTGCCCATAATAAAGGGGGAAACACCATATATTTT. This translates into CAHNKGGNTIYF.

V and J are TRBV27 and TRBJ1-2, with TRBD1 matching over 7 bases. In germline, CDR1 is MNHEY, CDR2 SMNVEV (reference sequence). J gave up 6 bases and V 1 base, and 11 bases lay outside the gene matches. The CDR3 is 16 residues long. The CDR3 is CASSLYPTGRGHGYTF. The CDR3 DNA is TGTGCCAGCAGTTTATATCCTACCGGGAGGGGGCATGGCTACACCTTC.

The rearrangement uses TRBV5-6 and TRBJ1-6, with D possibly being TRBD1 (5 bases). The germline V gene encodes CDR1 SGHDT and CDR2 YYEEEE. Trimming left V 5 bases short and J 8 bases short, with 17 bases between. The CDR3 has 15 residues. In DNA form, the CDR3 reads TGTGCCAGCAGTGGGGGGTACGTACGGGATTCACCCCTCCACTTT. The encoded protein is CASSGGYVRDSPLHF.

The gene calls are TRBV7-2 and TRBJ2-1; possibly TRBD1 for D (6 bases). V was clipped by 2 bases and J by 6 bases, with 14 bases between them. This CDR3 has 15 residues. Germline V gives CDR1 SGHTA, CDR2 FQGNSA. CDR3 sequence (DNA): TGTGCCAGCAGCTTAAAGACAGGCCAGTTCAATGAGCAGTTCTTC. Translation gives CASSLKTGQFNEQFF.

V is TRBV2 and J is TRBJ2-3, with 9 bases lining up with TRBD2. After removal of 5 bases from V and 2 bases from J, the junction contained 8 bases not matched to a gene. CDR1 and CDR2 (germline): SNHLY, FYNNEI. The CDR3 spans 16 residues. The CDR3, as DNA: TGTGCCAGCAGTCCTCCGGAGGGACTAGCCACAGATACGCAGTATTTT. Translating it yields CASSPPEGLATDTQYF.

By proportion, this clone is medium-sized. This sequence joins TRBV12-5 and TRBJ1-5, with 8 bases fitting TRBD1. Trimming removed 1 base from V and 8 bases from J; junction bases left unmatched: 7. This CDR3 is built from 15 residues. The V gene's germline CDR1 is LGHNT and CDR2 FRNRAP. CDR3 region: CASGLDADREEPQHF. The CDR3 nucleotides read TGTGCTAGTGGTTTGGACGCGGACAGGGAGGAGCCCCAGCATTTT.

The chain carries TRBV5-1 and TRBJ2-5, with a weak D call TRBD2 (6 bases). V lost 0 bases, J lost 1 base, and 7 bases lay in between. Germline V CDR1 and CDR2: SGHRS, YFSETQ. The CDR3 runs to 14 residues. The CDR3 region is CASSLAGLQETQYF. CDR3 sequence (DNA): TGCGCCAGCAGCTTGGCGGGACTCCAAGAGACCCAGTACTTC.

The chain is built from TRBV19 and TRBJ1-5; 9 bases fit TRBD1. V trimming: 5 bases; J trimming: 5 bases; junction bases outside the gene matches: 13. Germline CDR1 and CDR2: LNHDA and SQIVND (reference sequence). CDR3 length equals 17 residues. This CDR3 is CASSPRDRAYRDQPQHF. CDR3 DNA: TGTGCCAGTAGTCCCCGGGACAGGGCTTATAGGGATCAGCCCCAGCATTTT.

The chain carries TRBV4-1 and TRBJ2-4, with D perhaps TRBD1 (6 bases). The germline CDR1 and CDR2 sequences are MGHRA and YSYEKL. The V gene lost 8 bases and the J gene lost 0 bases, with 29 bases spanning the gap. This CDR3 region has 20 residues. In nucleotides, the CDR3 is TGCGCCAGCCCGGCCCCCGACAGGCCCGGCAGGGGAGTAGCCAAAAACATTCAGTACTTC. Its protein product is CASPAPDRPGRGVAKNIQYF.

The V and J genes are TRBV19 and TRBJ1-2; D perhaps matches TRBD1 (5 bases). The CDR3 has 13 residues. CDR1 LNHDA and CDR2 SQIVND come from the germline V gene (reference sequence). With 8 bases removed from V and 4 bases from J, the gap between germline ends came to 14 bases. The CDR3 sequence is CASFRAVGYGYTF. CDR3 DNA sequence: TGTGCCAGTTTCAGGGCCGTGGGCTATGGCTACACCTTC.

The chain recombines TRBV10-3 with TRBJ1-1; D remains unclear. Trimming cost V 2 bases and J 7 bases, with 8 bases left between them. The CDR3 runs to 12 residues. The germline gives CDR1 ENHRY, CDR2 SYGVKD. The CDR3 sequence: CAISEGFGEAFF. The CDR3 DNA reads as TGTGCCATCAGTGAGGGGTTCGGTGAAGCTTTCTTT.

The chain recombines TRBV19 with TRBJ1-5; D is undetermined. The CDR3 has 18 amino acids. Germline V gene lookup returns CDR1 LNHDA and CDR2 SQIVND (reference sequence). Trimming took off 5 bases at V and 0 bases at J, with 20 bases between the two ends. This chain's CDR3 is CASSLFMTEALSNQPQHF. For the CDR3, the DNA is TGTGCCAGTAGTCTCTTTATGACGGAAGCCCTTAGCAATCAGCCCCAGCATTTT.

J is TRBJ1-2 and V is TRBV6-1, with 8 positions matching TRBD1. This CDR3 is 15 amino acids long. Trimming cost V 8 bases and J 6 bases; bases outside gene matches: 14. Germline CDR1 and CDR2: MNHNS and SASEGT. In DNA form, the CDR3 reads TGTGCCAGCCGGGCCCAGGGGGCGCAAAGGGATGGCTACACCTTC. It specifies CASRAQGAQRDGYTF.

This clone was seen just once. J is TRBJ2-1 and V is TRBV18, with 15 positions matching TRBD2. Per germline, CDR1 KGHSH and CDR2 LQKENI. The V and J ends lost 3 bases and 5 bases, in that order; junction bases with no gene match: 2. The CDR3 is 16 amino acids. The CDR3 is CASSPGTSGGNNEQFF. CDR3 DNA sequence: TGTGCCAGCTCACCCGGGACTAGCGGGGGGAACAATGAGCAGTTCTTC.

The gene calls are TRBV27 and TRBJ2-7; the D gene is possibly TRBD1 (6 bases). Germline V gives CDR1 MNHEY, CDR2 SMNVEV (reference sequence). This CDR3 is 13 amino acids long. V was shortened by 4 bases and J by 3 bases, with 10 bases between the two germline ends. The CDR3 region has the DNA TGTGCCAGCAGTTCCTTGGACAGCTACGAGCAGTACTTC. Translated: CASSSLDSYEQYF.

The CDR3 here is CASSKGRGKGTEAFF. CDR3 bases: TGTGCCAGCAGCAAGGGACGGGGGAAAGGCACTGAAGCTTTCTTT. V and J are TRBV6-5 and TRBJ1-1; possible D gene TRBD1, 5 bases. This CDR3 is 15 amino acids long. The V gene's germline CDR1 is MNHEY and CDR2 SVGAGI. V dropped 6 bases and J dropped 4 bases, with 18 bases sitting between them.

This clone has just a few counts. V is TRBV5-4 and J is TRBJ2-7, with a possible D match to TRBD2 (6 bases). V lost 4 bases and J 6 bases, leaving 14 bases between the germline ends. There are 13 residues in the CDR3. Per germline, CDR1 SGHNT and CDR2 YYREEE (reference sequence). CDR3 sequence (DNA): TGTGCCAGCAGCCTGGAGGGAGGCTCCGAGCAGTACTTC. This codes for CASSLEGGSEQYF.

The CDR3 sequence is CAISRQGDYNSPLHF. The CDR3 DNA is TGTGCCATCAGTCGACAGGGCGACTATAATTCACCCCTCCACTTT. The chain links TRBV10-3 to TRBJ1-6, with 7 bases that match TRBD1. The CDR3 is 15 residues long. Germline trimming cut 5 bases from V and 3 bases from J; bases unmatched to any gene: 4. From germline, CDR1 is ENHRY and CDR2 SYGVKD.

This clone was found many times. This chain links TRBV9 with TRBJ1-2; weak D call: TRBD1 (5 bases). The germline V and J ends were trimmed by 3 bases and 4 bases, with 16 bases remaining between them. Germline V gene data show CDR1 as SGDLS and CDR2 as YYNGEE. The CDR3 has 15 residues. The CDR3 coding sequence is TGTGCCAGCAGCGACCGGCGTTCGGGGCGCTATGGCTACACCTTC. As protein: CASSDRRSGRYGYTF.

The rearrangement links TRBV19 to TRBJ1-2, with D perhaps TRBD1 (5 bases). V lost 5 bases, J lost 0 bases, and 7 bases lay in between. This CDR3 is built from 13 residues. CDR1 is LNHDA and CDR2 is SQIVND in the germline V gene (reference sequence). CDR3 DNA: TGTGCCAGTAGTGGACAAACTAACTATGGCTACACCTTC. As protein: CASSGQTNYGYTF.

This chain joins TRBV19 and TRBJ1-4; D gene ambiguous. Germline CDR1 reads LNHDA; CDR2 reads SQIVND (reference sequence). V lost 6 bases and J lost 0, with 11 bases in between. The CDR3 is made up of 15 amino acids. The CDR3 nucleotides read TGTGCCAGTAGGGGCAGGTCTACAACTAATGAAAAACTGTTTTTT. Translation: CASRGRSTTNEKLFF.

The rearrangement links TRBV6-1 to TRBJ2-1; 7 positions agree with TRBD1. This CDR3 spans 15 amino acids. Germline V gene sequence: CDR1 MNHNS, CDR2 SASEGT. V lost 6 bases, J lost 1 base, and 6 bases stayed unmatched. The CDR3 DNA reads TGTGCCAGCAGCGAGGGGGCAAGATCCTACAATGAGCAGTTCTTC. Translated, it gives CASSEGARSYNEQFF.

This clone has only one observation. This chain links TRBV7-9 with TRBJ1-1; weak D call: TRBD1 (5 bases). V lost 1 base and J 2 bases, leaving 11 bases between the germline ends. CDR1 SEHNR and CDR2 FQNEAQ come from the germline V gene (reference sequence). This CDR3 is 15 amino acids long. This CDR3 reads CASSLVFGGNTEAFF. The CDR3 DNA is TGTGCCAGCAGCTTAGTATTCGGGGGAAACACTGAAGCTTTCTTT.

The V gene is TRBV27, the J gene TRBJ1-2; weak D call: TRBD1 (6 bases). Trimming took off 5 bases at V and 4 bases at J, with 14 bases between the two ends. Germline V CDR1 and CDR2: MNHEY, SMNVEV (reference sequence). This CDR3 is 14 amino acids long. CDR3 residues: CASSPQGRGYGYTF. CDR3 bases: TGTGCCAGCAGTCCACAGGGTAGGGGCTATGGCTACACCTTC.

The chain carries TRBV4-1 and TRBJ2-5; no clear D gene. CDR3 length equals 13 residues. Trimming took 3 bases from V and 2 from J, leaving 7 bases between them. Per germline, CDR1 MGHRA and CDR2 YSYEKL. As DNA, the CDR3 is TGCGCCAGCAGCCAGTGGCGGCAAGAGACCCAGTACTTC. Translating it yields CASSQWRQETQYF.

The chain joins TRBV7-9 to TRBJ2-3, with 10 bases lining up with TRBD2. Germline V gene sequence: CDR1 SEHNR, CDR2 FQNEAQ (reference sequence). V gave up 8 bases and J gave up 5 bases; unmatched junction bases: 10. The CDR3 has 15 residues. CDR3 sequence (DNA): TGTGCCAGCGGTAGCGGGGGGTCACCCGGAGATACGCAGTATTTT. Protein: CASGSGGSPGDTQYF.